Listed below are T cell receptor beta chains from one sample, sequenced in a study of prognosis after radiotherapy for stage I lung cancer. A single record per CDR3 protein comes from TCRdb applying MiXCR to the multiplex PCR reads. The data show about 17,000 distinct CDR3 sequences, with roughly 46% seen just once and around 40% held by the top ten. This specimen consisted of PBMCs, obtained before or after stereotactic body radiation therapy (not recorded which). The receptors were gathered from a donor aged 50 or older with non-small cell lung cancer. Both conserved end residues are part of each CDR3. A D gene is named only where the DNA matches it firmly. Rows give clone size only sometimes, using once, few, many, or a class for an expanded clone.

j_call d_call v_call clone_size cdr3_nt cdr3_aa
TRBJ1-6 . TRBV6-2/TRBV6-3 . TGTGCCAGCAGTGATTCGCAGGCAAGAAATTCACCCCTCCACTTT CASSDSQARNSPLHF
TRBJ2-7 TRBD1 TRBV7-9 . TGTGCCAGCAGCTCAACCCACCGGGACAGGGTCTACGAGCAGTACTTC CASSSTHRDRVYEQYF
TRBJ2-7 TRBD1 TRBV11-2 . TGTGCCAGCAGCCCCGGGACAGACTACGAGCAGTACTTC CASSPGTDYEQYF
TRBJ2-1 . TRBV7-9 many TGTGCCAGCAGCAATTATCCCCCCGCTCGCAATGAGCAGTTCTTC CASSNYPPARNEQFF
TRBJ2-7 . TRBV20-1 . TGCAGTGCTAGGGGCAACTCCTACGAGCAGTACTTC CSARGNSYEQYF
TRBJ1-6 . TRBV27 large TGTGCCAGCAGTAAATTAGGTTATTCACCCCTCCACTTT CASSKLGYSPLHF
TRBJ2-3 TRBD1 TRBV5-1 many TGCGCCAGCAGGCAGGGGGCCGATACGCAGTATTTT CASRQGADTQYF
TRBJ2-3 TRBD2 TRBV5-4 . TGTGCCAGCAGCCCGGGACTAGCGGGGTGTACGCAGTATTTT CASSPGLAGCTQYF
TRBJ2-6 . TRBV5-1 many TGCGCCAGCAGCTCGGGGGCAGGGGTCGGGGCCAACGTCCTGACTTTC CASSSGAGVGANVLTF
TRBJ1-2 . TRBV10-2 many TGCGCCAGCAGTGAGATCAGGCGTTATGGCTACACCTTC CASSEIRRYGYTF
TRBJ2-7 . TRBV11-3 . TGTGCCAGCAGCGACTTGGACGGTTCCTACGAGCAGTACTTC CASSDLDGSYEQYF
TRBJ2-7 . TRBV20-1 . TGCAGTGCTAGAGATCGGGCAGGGTGGTCCTACGAGCAGTACTTC CSARDRAGWSYEQYF
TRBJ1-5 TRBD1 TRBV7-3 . TGTGCCAGCAGCCCGCAGCCGACAGGGAGGCCCCAGCATTTT CASSPQPTGRPQHF
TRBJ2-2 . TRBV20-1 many TGCAGTGCTAGAGCGGAGGGGGCCTTCTTTATGAACACCGGGGAGCTGTTTTTT CSARAEGAFFMNTGELFF
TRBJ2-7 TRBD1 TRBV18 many TGTGCCAGCTCACTAGCGTCCGGGACAGGGACGGGGGAGCAGTACTTC CASSLASGTGTGEQYF
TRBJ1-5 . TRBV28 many TGTGCCAGCAGCCACCTCAAACAAGGGAGTAATCAGCCCCAGCATTTT CASSHLKQGSNQPQHF
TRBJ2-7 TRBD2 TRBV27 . TGTGCCAGCAGTTTACTGCTAGCGGGGGTCTACGAGCAGTACTTC CASSLLLAGVYEQYF
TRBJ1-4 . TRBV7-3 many TGTGCCAGCAGCGACGGTCCCCAGGGAAAACTGTTTTTT CASSDGPQGKLFF
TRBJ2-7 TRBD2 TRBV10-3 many TGTGCCATCAGTGACTTCGCGGGGGGGCTGTCCGCCGAGCAGTACTTC CAISDFAGGLSAEQYF
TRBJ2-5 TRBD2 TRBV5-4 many TGTGCCAGCGGGGGTGAGGGACTAGCGGGGGAGACCCAGTACTTC CASGGEGLAGETQYF
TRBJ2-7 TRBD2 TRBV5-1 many TGCGCCAGCAGCAGGACTAGCGGTTCCTACGAGCAGTACTTC CASSRTSGSYEQYF
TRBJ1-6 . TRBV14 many TGTGCCAGCAGCCAAGGCTATCAGGGGTGGTCACCCCTCCACTTT CASSQGYQGWSPLHF
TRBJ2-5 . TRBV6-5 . TGTGCCAGCAGTTACTCGTCACCTGTGTGGGAGACCCAGTACTTC CASSYSSPVWETQYF
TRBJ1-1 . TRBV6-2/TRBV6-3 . TGTGCCAGCACCATGGGCGACGAGAGGACTGAAGCTTTCTTT CASTMGDERTEAFF
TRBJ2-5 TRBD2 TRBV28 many TGTGCCAGCAGTTCGGGGGGGAGGGGTAACCAAGAGACCCAGTACTTC CASSSGGRGNQETQYF
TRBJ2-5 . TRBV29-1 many TGCAGCGTTGGTCGGGGGGCTCAAGAGACCCAGTACTTC CSVGRGAQETQYF
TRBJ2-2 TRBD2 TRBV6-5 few TGTGCCAGCAGTTGGGGACTAGCGGGTCTCAACACCGGGGAGCTGTTTTTT CASSWGLAGLNTGELFF
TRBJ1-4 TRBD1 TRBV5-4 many TGTGCCAGCAGTATGAACAGGGGGCTGAATGAAAAACTGTTTTTT CASSMNRGLNEKLFF
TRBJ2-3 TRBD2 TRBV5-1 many TGCGCCAGCAGCCCGGGACTAGCGGGGGACACAGATACGCAGTATTTT CASSPGLAGDTDTQYF
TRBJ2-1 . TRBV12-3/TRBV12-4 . TGTGCCAGCAGCCGCAGAGATGAGCAGTTCTTC CASSRRDEQFF
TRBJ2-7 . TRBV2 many TGTGCCAGCAGTGCACCTCCCCCGAAGGGCTACGAGCAGTACTTC CASSAPPPKGYEQYF
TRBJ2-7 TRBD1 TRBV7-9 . TGTGCCAGCAGGCAAGGGACAGGGGGAAACTCCTACGAGCAGTACTTC CASRQGTGGNSYEQYF
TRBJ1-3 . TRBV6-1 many TGTGCCAGCGGCGGGGTCTCTGGAAACACCATATATTTT CASGGVSGNTIYF
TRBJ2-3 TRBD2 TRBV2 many TGTGCCAGCAGCCTAGCGGGAGTCCAGGGTACGCAGTATTTT CASSLAGVQGTQYF
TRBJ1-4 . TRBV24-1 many TGTGCCACCAGTGATTCACCTGGGGGGCAACTGTTTTTT CATSDSPGGQLFF
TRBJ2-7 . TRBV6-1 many TGTGCCAGCCTAGGTTCAAGGGCCTACGAGCAGTACTTC CASLGSRAYEQYF
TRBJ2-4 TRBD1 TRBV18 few TGTGCCAGCTCACCCGTCCGGACAGGATTAGCCAAAAACATTCAGTACTTC CASSPVRTGLAKNIQYF
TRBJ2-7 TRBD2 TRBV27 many TGTGCCAGCAGACAGAGCGGGAGAGGGTACGAGCAGTACTTC CASRQSGRGYEQYF
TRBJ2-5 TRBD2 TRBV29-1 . TGCAGCGTTTGTCTGGGACTAGCGGGAGTAGAGACCCAGTACTTC CSVCLGLAGVETQYF
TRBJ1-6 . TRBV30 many TGTGCCTGGAGTGTACTAACAGATAATTCACCCCTCCACTTT CAWSVLTDNSPLHF
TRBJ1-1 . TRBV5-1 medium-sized TGCGCCAGCAGCTTTGGGGGGACGTATGAAGCTTTCTTT CASSFGGTYEAFF
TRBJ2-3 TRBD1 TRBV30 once TGTGCCTGTGAGACAGGGGGAGCAGATACGCAGTATTTT CACETGGADTQYF
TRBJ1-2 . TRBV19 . TGTGCCAGTAGAGGACTCTGGTGTCACTATGGCTACACCTTC CASRGLWCHYGYTF
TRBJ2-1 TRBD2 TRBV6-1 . TGTGCCAGCAGTCCAACTAGCGGGTACGACAATGAGCAGTTCTTC CASSPTSGYDNEQFF
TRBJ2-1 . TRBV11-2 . TGTGCCAGCACCATAACGGGGGGGCGAGGGGGCGAGCAGTTCTTC CASTITGGRGGEQFF
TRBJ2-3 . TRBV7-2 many TGTGCCAGCAGCCCCGAGACGGGCACAGATACGCAGTATTTT CASSPETGTDTQYF
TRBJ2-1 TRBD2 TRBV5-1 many TGCGCCAGCAGCTTTGGCACTACTAGCGGGATGTATGAGCAGTTCTTC CASSFGTTSGMYEQFF
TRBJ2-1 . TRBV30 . TGTGCCTGGAGTGTACTCGGCTTCTCGGGAACTACAGATGAGCAGTTCTTC CAWSVLGFSGTTDEQFF
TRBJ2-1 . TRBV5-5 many TGTGCCAGCAGCTCGGGAGACTACAATGAGCAGTTCTTC CASSSGDYNEQFF
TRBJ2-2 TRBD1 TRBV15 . TGTGCCACCAGCAGAGGGCCGGGACAGGTTAACACCGGGGAGCTCTTTTTT CATSRGPGQVNTGELFF
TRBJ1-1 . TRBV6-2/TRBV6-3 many TGTGCCAGCAGTTACTCCCAAAACACTGAAGCTTTCTTT CASSYSQNTEAFF
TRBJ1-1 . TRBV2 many TGTGCCAGCAGCGGGGGGAACACTGAAGCTTTCTTT CASSGGNTEAFF
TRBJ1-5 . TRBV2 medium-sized TGTGCCAGCAGTGAGTTGGAGGCAGCCGGCAATCAGCCCCAGCATTTT CASSELEAAGNQPQHF